This T cell receptor beta chain is drawn from a study of blood T cell repertoires in COVID-19. Study overall: Specimens from acute and convalescent COVID-19 originated in the United States, Italy and Spain.

The CDR3 covers 16 residues. V dropped 5 bases and J dropped 1 base, with 17 bases sitting between them. The germline V gene has CDR1 SGHTA and CDR2 FQGNSA. The data were produced by immunoSEQ multiplex PCR, yet TCRdb's version contains in-frame clones alone and is incomplete. The sample lists some 150,000 clones; roughly 80% were seen once. A few counts support this clone. Clinical history reported by participants formed the basis on which cohorts were assigned. The receptor was derived from a man aged 50 or older who had recovered from COVID-19. V gene TRBV7-2 combines with J gene TRBJ1-1, with D maybe TRBD1 (5 bases). Input material: PBMCs or T cells enriched from blood (not recorded which). The CDR3 coding sequence is TGTGCCAGCAGCCTGGTAGGCAGGGTATCGAACACTGAAGCTTTCTTT. Translation: CASSLVGRVSNTEAFF.